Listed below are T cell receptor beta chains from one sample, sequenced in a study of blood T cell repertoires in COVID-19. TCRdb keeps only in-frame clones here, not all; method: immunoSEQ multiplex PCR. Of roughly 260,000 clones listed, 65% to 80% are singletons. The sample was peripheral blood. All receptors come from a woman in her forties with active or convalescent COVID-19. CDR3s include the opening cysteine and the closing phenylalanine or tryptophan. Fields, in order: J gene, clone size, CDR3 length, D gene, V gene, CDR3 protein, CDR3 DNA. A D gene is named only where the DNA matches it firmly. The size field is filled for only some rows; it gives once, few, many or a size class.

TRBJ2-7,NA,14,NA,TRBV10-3,CAIKSDRSNYEQYF,TGTGCCATCAAGTCGGACAGAAGCAACTACGAGCAGTACTTC
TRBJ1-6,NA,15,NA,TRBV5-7,CASSLGQLRNSPLHF,TGTGCCAGCAGCTTGGGACAGCTGCGTAATTCACCCCTCCACTTT
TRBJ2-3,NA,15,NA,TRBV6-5,CASSLGLQYTDTQYF,TGTGCCAGCAGTCTGGGACTGCAATACACAGATACGCAGTATTTT
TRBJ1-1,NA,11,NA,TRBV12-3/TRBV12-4,CASSSYTEAFF,TGTGCCAGCAGTTCGTACACTGAAGCTTTCTTT
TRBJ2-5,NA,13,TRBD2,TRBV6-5,CASRVGRQETQYF,TGTGCCAGCAGGGTCGGGAGGCAAGAGACCCAGTACTTC
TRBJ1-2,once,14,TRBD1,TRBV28,CASSLPTGVAGYTF,TGTGCCAGCAGTTTACCCACAGGGGTCGCTGGCTACACCTTC
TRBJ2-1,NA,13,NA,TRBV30,CAWKGGANNEQFF,TGTGCCTGGAAGGGGGGGGCAAACAATGAGCAGTTCTTC
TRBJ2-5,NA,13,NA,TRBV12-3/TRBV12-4,CASSLGTQGTQYF,TGTGCCAGCAGTTTAGGAACCCAGGGGACCCAGTACTTC
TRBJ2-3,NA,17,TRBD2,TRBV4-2,CASSQGRGGAGTDTQYF,TGTGCCAGCAGCCAGGGTCGCGGGGGGGCTGGTACAGATACGCAGTATTTT
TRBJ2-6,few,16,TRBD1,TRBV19,CASFKGANFGANVLTF,TGTGCCAGTTTTAAGGGGGCAAATTTTGGGGCCAACGTCCTGACTTTC
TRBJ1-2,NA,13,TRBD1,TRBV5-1,CASSLTGGHGYTF,TGCGCCAGCAGCTTAACAGGGGGCCATGGCTACACCTTC
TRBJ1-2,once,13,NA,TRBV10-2,CASSRGTNYGYTF,TGCGCCAGCAGTAGGGGGACAAACTATGGCTACACCTTC
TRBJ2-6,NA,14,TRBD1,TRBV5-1,CASSQGAGANVLTF,TGCGCCAGCAGCCAGGGGGCTGGGGCCAACGTCCTGACTTTC
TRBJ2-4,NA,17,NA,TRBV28,CASAGLPIPLAKNIQYF,TGTGCCAGCGCGGGACTCCCAATTCCTCTAGCCAAAAACATTCAGTACTTC
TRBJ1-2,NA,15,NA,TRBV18,CASSPARDRGDGYTF,TGTGCCAGCTCACCAGCCCGGGACCGGGGGGATGGCTACACCTTC
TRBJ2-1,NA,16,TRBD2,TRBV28,CASSLTSGGLNNEQFF,TGTGCCAGCAGTTTGACTAGCGGGGGACTGAACAATGAGCAGTTCTTC
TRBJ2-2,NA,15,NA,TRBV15,CATSRAGPNTGELFF,TGTGCCACCAGCAGGGCAGGGCCGAACACCGGGGAGCTGTTTTTT
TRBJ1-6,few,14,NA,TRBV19,CASNPRQGYSPLHF,TGTGCCAGTAATCCGAGGCAGGGTTATTCACCCCTCCACTTT
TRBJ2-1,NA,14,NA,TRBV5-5,CASSLANSYNEQFF,TGTGCCAGCAGCTTGGCCAATTCCTACAATGAGCAGTTCTTC
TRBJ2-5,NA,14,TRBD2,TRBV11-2,CASSFSSGGETQYF,TGTGCCAGCAGCTTCAGTAGCGGGGGGGAGACCCAGTACTTC
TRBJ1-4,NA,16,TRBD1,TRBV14,CASSQGSRGPGEKLFF,TGTGCCAGCAGCCAAGGTTCGAGGGGGCCAGGGGAAAAACTGTTTTTT
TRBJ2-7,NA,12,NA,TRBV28,CASRGLFYEQYF,TGTGCCAGCAGGGGGCTCTTCTACGAGCAGTACTTC
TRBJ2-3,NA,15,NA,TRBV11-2,CASSLPWGGTDTQYF,TGTGCCAGCAGCTTACCGTGGGGCGGCACAGATACGCAGTATTTT
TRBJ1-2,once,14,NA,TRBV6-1,CASSQGRGNYGYTF,TGTGCCAGCAGCCAGGGCAGGGGCAACTATGGCTACACCTTC
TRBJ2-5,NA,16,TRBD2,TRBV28,CASSPSRTSGGETQYF,TGTGCCAGCAGCCCAAGTCGGACTAGCGGGGGAGAGACCCAGTACTTC
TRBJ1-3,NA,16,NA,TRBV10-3,CAISETRADSGNTIYF,TGTGCCATCAGTGAGACCAGGGCCGACTCTGGAAACACCATATATTTT
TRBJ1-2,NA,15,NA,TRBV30,CAWSHPAGNLYGYTF,TGTGCCTGGAGTCACCCTGCGGGTAATTTATATGGCTACACCTTC
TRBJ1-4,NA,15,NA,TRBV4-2,CASSLEQGANEKLFF,TGTGCCAGCAGCCTAGAACAGGGCGCTAATGAAAAACTGTTTTTT
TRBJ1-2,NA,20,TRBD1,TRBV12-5,CASGLALSGTGGGVPYGYTF,TGTGCTAGTGGTTTGGCGCTTTCTGGGACAGGGGGAGGGGTCCCCTATGGCTACACCTTC
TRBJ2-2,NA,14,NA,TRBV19,CASSQGQPAGELFF,TGTGCCAGTAGTCAAGGACAGCCGGCCGGGGAGCTGTTTTTT
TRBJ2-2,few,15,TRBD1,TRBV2,CASPKGQGNTGELFF,TGTGCCAGCCCGAAGGGACAGGGGAACACCGGGGAGCTGTTTTTT
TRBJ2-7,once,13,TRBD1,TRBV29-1,CSVGQGSIYEQYF,TGCAGCGTAGGACAGGGTTCAATCTACGAGCAGTACTTC
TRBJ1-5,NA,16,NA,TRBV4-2,CASSQAARGVGQPQHF,TGTGCCAGCAGCCAAGCGGCGCGGGGGGTGGGTCAGCCCCAGCATTTT
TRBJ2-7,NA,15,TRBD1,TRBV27,CASSRSSDRAHEQYF,TGTGCCAGCAGTAGGAGCAGCGACAGGGCTCACGAGCAGTACTTC
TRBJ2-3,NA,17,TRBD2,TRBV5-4,CASSLGGLAGATDTQYF,TGTGCCAGCAGCTTGGGGGGGTTAGCGGGGGCCACAGATACGCAGTATTTT
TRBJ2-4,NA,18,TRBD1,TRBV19,CASSITGTEFIAKNIQYF,TGTGCCAGTAGTATTACCGGGACAGAGTTTATAGCCAAAAACATTCAGTACTTC
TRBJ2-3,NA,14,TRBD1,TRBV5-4,CASSQDRGADTQYF,TGTGCCAGCAGCCAAGACAGGGGTGCAGATACGCAGTATTTT
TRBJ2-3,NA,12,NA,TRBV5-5,CASSLEGNTQYF,TGTGCCAGCAGCTTGGAGGGGAATACGCAGTATTTT
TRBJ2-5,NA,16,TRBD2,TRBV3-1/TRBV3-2,CASSPTSDLYQETQYF,TGTGCCAGCAGCCCCACTAGCGACCTGTACCAAGAGACCCAGTACTTC
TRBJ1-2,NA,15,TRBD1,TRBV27,CASSLSPTGARGYTF,TGTGCCAGCAGTTTATCCCCCACAGGGGCGCGTGGCTACACCTTC
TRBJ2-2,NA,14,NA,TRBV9,CASSGLANTGELFF,TGTGCCAGCAGCGGACTAGCGAACACCGGGGAGCTGTTTTTT
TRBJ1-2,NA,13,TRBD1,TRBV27,CASRQGSWGGYTF,TGTGCCAGTAGACAGGGAAGTTGGGGGGGCTACACCTTC
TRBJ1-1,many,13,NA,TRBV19,CASSSWGGTEAFF,TGTGCCAGTAGTAGCTGGGGCGGCACTGAAGCTTTCTTT
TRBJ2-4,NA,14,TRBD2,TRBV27,CASSSGGSKNIQYF,TGTGCCAGCAGTAGCGGGGGGTCCAAAAACATTCAGTACTTC
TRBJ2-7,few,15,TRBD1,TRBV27,CASSFLDRGLYEQYF,TGTGCCAGCAGTTTCCTGGACAGGGGGCTCTACGAGCAGTACTTC